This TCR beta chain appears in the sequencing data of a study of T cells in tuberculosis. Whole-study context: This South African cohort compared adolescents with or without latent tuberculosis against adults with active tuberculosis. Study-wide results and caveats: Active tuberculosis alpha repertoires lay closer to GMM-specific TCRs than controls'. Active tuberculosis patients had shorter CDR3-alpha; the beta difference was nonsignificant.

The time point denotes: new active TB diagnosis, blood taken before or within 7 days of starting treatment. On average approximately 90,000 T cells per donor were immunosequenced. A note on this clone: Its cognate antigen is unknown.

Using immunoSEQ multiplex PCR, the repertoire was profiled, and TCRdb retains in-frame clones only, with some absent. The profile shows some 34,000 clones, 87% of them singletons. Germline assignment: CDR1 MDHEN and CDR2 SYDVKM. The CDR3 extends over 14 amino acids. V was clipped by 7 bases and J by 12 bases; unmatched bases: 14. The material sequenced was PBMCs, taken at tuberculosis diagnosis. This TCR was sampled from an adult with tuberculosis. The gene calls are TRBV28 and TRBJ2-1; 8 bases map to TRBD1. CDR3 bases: TGTGCCAGCATTTCCGGGACAGGCCCTCTCGCGCAGTTCTTC. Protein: CASISGTGPLAQFF.